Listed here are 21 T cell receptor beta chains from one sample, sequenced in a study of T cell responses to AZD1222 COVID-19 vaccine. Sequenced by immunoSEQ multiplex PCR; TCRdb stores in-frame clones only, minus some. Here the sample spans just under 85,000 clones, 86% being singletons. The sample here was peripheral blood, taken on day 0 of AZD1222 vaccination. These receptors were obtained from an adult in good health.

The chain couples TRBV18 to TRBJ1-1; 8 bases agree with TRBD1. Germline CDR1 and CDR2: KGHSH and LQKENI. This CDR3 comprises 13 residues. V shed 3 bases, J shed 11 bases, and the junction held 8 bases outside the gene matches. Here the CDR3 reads CASSPGDRLSAFF. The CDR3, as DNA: TGTGCCAGCTCACCCGGGGACAGGTTGTCGGCTTTCTTT.

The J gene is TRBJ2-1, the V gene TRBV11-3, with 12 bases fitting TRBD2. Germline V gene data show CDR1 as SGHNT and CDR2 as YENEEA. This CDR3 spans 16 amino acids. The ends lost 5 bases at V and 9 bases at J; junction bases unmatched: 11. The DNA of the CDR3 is TGTGCCAGCAGCACGACTAGCGGGAGTACAGGAGGTGAGCAGTTCTTC. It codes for CASSTTSGSTGGEQFF.

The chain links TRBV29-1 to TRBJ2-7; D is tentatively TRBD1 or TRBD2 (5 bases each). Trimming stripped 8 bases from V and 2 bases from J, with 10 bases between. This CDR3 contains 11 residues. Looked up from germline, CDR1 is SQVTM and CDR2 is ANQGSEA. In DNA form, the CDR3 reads TGCAGCTTCGGGACCCCCTACGAGCAGTACTTC. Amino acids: CSFGTPYEQYF.

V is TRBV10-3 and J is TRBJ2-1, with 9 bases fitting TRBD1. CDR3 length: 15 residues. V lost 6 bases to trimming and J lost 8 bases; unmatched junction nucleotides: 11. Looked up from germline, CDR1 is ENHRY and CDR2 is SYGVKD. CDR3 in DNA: TGTGCCATCAGGATGCCGGGACAGGGAAGCGATGAGCAGTTCTTC. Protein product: CAIRMPGQGSDEQFF.

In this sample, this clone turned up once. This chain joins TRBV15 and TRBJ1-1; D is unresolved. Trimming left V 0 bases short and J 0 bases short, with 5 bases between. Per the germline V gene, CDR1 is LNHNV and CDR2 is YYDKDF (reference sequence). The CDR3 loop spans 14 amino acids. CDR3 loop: CATSRDRMNTEAFF. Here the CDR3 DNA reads TGTGCCACCAGCAGAGACAGAATGAACACTGAAGCTTTCTTT.

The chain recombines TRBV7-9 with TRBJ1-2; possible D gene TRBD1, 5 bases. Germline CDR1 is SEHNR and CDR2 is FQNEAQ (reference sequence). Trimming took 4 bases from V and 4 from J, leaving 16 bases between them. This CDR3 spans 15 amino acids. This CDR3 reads CASSSASGGSYGYTF. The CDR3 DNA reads TGTGCCAGCAGCTCCGCCTCGGGGGGATCCTATGGCTACACCTTC.

Here the CDR3 reads CASKGNTGELFF. DNA of the CDR3: TGTGCCAGCAAAGGGAACACCGGGGAGCTGTTTTTT. The chain couples TRBV6-5 to TRBJ2-2; D gene ambiguous. This CDR3 is built from 12 residues. V lost 7 bases and J 1 base, leaving 4 bases between the germline ends. Germline loops: CDR1 MNHEY, CDR2 SVGAGI.

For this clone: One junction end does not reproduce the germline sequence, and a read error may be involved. This chain's CDR3 is CATGTGNEPQHF. The CDR3 DNA sequence: TGTGCCACAGGGACAGGCAATGAGCCCCAGCATTTT. This sequence joins TRBV28 and TRBJ1-5; TRBD1 aligns across 8 bases. Germline V gene lookup returns CDR1 MDHEN and CDR2 SYDVKM. The length of the CDR3 is 12 residues.

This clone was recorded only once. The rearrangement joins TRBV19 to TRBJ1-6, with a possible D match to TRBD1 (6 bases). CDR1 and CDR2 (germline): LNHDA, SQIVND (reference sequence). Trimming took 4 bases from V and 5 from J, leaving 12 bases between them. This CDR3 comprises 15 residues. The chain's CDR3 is CASSTQGLNNSPLHF. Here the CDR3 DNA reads TGTGCCAGTAGTACACAGGGACTTAATAATTCACCCCTCCACTTT.

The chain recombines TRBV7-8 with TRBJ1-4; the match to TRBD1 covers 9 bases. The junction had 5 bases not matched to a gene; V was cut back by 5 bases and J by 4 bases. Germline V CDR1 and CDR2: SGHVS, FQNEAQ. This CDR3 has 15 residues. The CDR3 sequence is CASSRPGQGNEKLFF. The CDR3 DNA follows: TGTGCCAGCAGCCGACCGGGACAGGGTAATGAAAAACTGTTTTTT.

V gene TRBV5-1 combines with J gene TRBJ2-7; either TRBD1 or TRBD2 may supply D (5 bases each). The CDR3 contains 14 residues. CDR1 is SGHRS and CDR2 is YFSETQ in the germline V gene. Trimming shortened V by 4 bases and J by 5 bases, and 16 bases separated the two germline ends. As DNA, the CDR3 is TGCGCCAGCAGCCTAGGGACGATTTATGACGAGCAGTACTTC. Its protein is CASSLGTIYDEQYF.

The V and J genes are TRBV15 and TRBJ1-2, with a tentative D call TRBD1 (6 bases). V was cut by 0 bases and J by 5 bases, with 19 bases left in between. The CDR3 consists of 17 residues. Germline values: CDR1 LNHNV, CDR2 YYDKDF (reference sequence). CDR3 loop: CATSRESGERGVYGYTF. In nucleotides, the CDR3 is TGTGCCACCAGCAGAGAGAGTGGCGAGAGGGGGGTGTATGGCTACACCTTC.

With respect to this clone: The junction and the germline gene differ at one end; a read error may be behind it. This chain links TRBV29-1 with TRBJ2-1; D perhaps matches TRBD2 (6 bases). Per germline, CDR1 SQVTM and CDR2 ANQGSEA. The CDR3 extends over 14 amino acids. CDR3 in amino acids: CSVQERALYNEQFF. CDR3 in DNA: TGCAGCGTTCAAGAGCGGGCCCTCTACAATGAGCAGTTCTTC.

In DNA form, the CDR3 reads TGCGCCAGCAGCTTGGCCCAAGGCAGCACAGCGCAGTATTTT. This translates into CASSLAQGSTAQYF. The chain employs TRBV5-1 and TRBJ2-3; unclear D gene. V dropped 0 bases and J dropped 10 bases, with 15 bases sitting between them. The CDR3 is made up of 14 amino acids. Germline loops: CDR1 SGHRS, CDR2 YFSETQ.

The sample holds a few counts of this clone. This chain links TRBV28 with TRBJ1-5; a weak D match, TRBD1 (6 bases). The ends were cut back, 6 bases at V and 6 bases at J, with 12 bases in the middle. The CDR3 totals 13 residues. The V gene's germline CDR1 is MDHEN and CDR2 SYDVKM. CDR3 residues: CASRQGFAQPQHF. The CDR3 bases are TGTGCCAGCAGACAGGGTTTCGCTCAGCCCCAGCATTTT.

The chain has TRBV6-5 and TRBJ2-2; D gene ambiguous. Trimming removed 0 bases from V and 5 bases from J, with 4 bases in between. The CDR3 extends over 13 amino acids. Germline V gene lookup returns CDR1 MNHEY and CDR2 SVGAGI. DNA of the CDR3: TGTGCCAGCAGTTACTCGAGGACCGGGGAGCTGTTTTTT. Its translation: CASSYSRTGELFF.

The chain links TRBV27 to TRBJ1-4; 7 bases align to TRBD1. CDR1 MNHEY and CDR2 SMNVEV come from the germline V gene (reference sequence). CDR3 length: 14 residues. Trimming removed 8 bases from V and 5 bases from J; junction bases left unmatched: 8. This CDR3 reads CASRGGRENEKLFF. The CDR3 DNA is TGTGCCAGCCGAGGGGGCAGAGAGAATGAAAAACTGTTTTTT.

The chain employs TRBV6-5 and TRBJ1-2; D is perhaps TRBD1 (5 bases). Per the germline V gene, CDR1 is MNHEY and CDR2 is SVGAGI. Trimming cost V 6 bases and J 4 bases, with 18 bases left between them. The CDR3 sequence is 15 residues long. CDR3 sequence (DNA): TGTGCCAGCAGCCCCCGGGGGTCAGCAACCTATGGCTACACCTTC. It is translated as CASSPRGSATYGYTF.

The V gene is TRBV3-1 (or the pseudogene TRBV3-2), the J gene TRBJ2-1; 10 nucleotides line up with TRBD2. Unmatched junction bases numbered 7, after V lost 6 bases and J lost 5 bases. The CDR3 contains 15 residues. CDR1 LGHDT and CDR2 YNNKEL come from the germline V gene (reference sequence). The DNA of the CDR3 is TGTGCCAGCAGGGTGAGCGGGGGGGAGAACAATGAGCAGTTCTTC. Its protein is CASRVSGGENNEQFF.

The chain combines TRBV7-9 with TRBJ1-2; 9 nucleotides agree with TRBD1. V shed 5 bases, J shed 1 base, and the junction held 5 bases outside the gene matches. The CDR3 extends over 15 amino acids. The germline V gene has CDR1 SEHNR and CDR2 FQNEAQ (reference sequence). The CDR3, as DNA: TGTGCCAGCAGCCGAAGACAGGGGGTTAACTATGGCTACACCTTC. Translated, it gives CASSRRQGVNYGYTF.

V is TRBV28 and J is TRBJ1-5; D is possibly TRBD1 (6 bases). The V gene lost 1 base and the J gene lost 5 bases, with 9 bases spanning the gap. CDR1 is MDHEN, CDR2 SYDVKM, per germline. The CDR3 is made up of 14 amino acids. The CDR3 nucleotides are TGTGCCAGCAGTTTATCACAGGGCCATCAGCCCCAGCATTTT. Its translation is CASSLSQGHQPQHF.